These 20 T cell receptor beta chains were all obtained from the same sample, sequenced in a study of T cells in Graves' hyperthyroidism and ophthalmopathy. What was amplified from RNA transcripts were TCR beta CDR3 regions. During a first-round RT-PCR of the TCR CDR3, the HTBI primer set was used. TCRdb processed the multiplex PCR reads anew with MiXCR; each CDR3 protein has one entry. The data contain hundreds of thousands of distinct CDR3 sequences, 16% of them seen just once; the ten biggest clones take up roughly 18%. The sample was blood. These TCRs come from a young woman with Graves' hyperthyroidism.

This clonotype was seen many times. The rearrangement joins TRBV4-2 to TRBJ2-2, with TRBD2 matching 9 bases. Looked up from germline, CDR1 is LGHNA and CDR2 is YNFKEQ. V dropped 6 bases and J dropped 2; count of bases not matched to a gene: 16. The CDR3 extends over 19 amino acids. The DNA of the CDR3 is TGTGCCAGCAGTCCCACCTTGGGTAGCGGGAGTCGAAACACCGGGGAGCTGTTTTTT. Translation gives CASSPTLGSGSRNTGELFF.

The chain is built from TRBV6-1 and TRBJ1-6; D may be TRBD1 (5 bases). Germline assignment: CDR1 MNHNS and CDR2 SASEGT. Trimming removed 6 bases from V and 6 bases from J, with 12 bases in between. CDR3 size: 14 residues. The DNA of the CDR3 is TGTGCCAGCAGCGAGGGACGGGCTAATTCACCCCTCCACTTT. Its protein product is CASSEGRANSPLHF.

This clonotype was counted at least ten times. The rearrangement links TRBV6-1 to TRBJ1-1; D is unresolved. There are 15 residues in the CDR3. Germline V gene data show CDR1 as MNHNS and CDR2 as SASEGT. The V and J ends lost 1 base and 1 base respectively, with 10 bases between them. DNA for the CDR3: TGTGCCAGCAGTGAAGATCGGGTTCGGAACACTGAAGCTTTCTTT. Protein sequence: CASSEDRVRNTEAFF.

V usage is TRBV15 and J usage is TRBJ2-1, with 12 nucleotides matching TRBD2. V dropped 2 bases and J dropped 12; count of bases not matched to a gene: 11. In germline, CDR1 is LNHNV, CDR2 YYDKDF (reference sequence). CDR3 length: 16 amino acids. The CDR3 loop reads CATSRTLAGGILGQFF. As DNA, the CDR3 is TGTGCCACCAGCAGAACCCTAGCGGGGGGGATTTTAGGGCAGTTCTTC.

This clonotype was observed at least ten times. CDR3 protein: CASSLDTNQPQHF. The CDR3 DNA reads TGCGCCAGCAGCTTGGATACTAATCAGCCCCAGCATTTT. The V call is TRBV5-1, the J call TRBJ1-5; D is undetermined. The CDR3 has 13 residues. V was trimmed by 0 bases and J by 4 bases, leaving 5 bases between them. Germline-derived CDR1 and CDR2 are SGHRS and YFSETQ.

The rearrangement links TRBV12-3 or TRBV12-4 to TRBJ1-2, with 7 bases matching TRBD1. The CDR3 consists of 12 residues. Unmatched junction bases numbered 3, after V lost 7 bases and J lost 4 bases. CDR3 sequence reads: CASTDRVYGYTF. CDR3 sequence (DNA): TGTGCCAGCACCGACAGGGTCTATGGCTACACCTTC.

This clonotype was counted ten times or more. The CDR3 reads CAWSKGLGDNEQFF. The CDR3 DNA sequence: TGTGCCTGGTCCAAGGGACTAGGGGACAATGAGCAGTTCTTC. This chain connects TRBV30 to TRBJ2-1, with TRBD2 matching 8 bases. This CDR3 region has 14 residues. CDR1 and CDR2 (germline): GTSNPN, SVGIG (reference sequence). Losses at the gene ends were 5 bases for V and 5 bases for J; bases not matched to a gene: 8.

This clonotype was counted a few times. This chain connects TRBV18 to TRBJ1-3; weak D call: TRBD1 (6 bases). Germline CDR1 KGHSH, CDR2 LQKENI. The CDR3 is 14 residues long. V was shortened by 5 bases and J by 4 bases, with 12 bases between the two germline ends. The CDR3 DNA reads as TGTGCCAGCTCATCCGGGGGCGCGGGAAACACCATATATTTT. Translated: CASSSGGAGNTIYF.

This clonotype was picked up many times. The chain recombines TRBV12-3 or TRBV12-4 with TRBJ1-6; 7 positions match TRBD1. V lost 3 bases to trimming and J lost 10 bases; unmatched junction nucleotides: 6. This CDR3 is 14 amino acids long. The CDR3 region is CASSFGRGGSPLHF. CDR3 DNA: TGTGCCAGCAGTTTTGGCAGGGGGGGGTCACCCCTCCACTTT.

This clonotype was seen repeatedly, ten times or more. The chain employs TRBV7-8 and TRBJ2-5; D perhaps matches TRBD2 (5 bases). CDR1 and CDR2 from the germline V gene are SGHVS and FQNEAQ. CDR3 length: 14 amino acids. Trimming took 2 bases from V and 4 from J, leaving 11 bases between them. CDR3 DNA sequence: TGTGCCAGCAGCTTATGGCTAGCCCCAGAGACCCAGTACTTC. This codes for CASSLWLAPETQYF. Full variable domain (rest looked up from reference TRBV7-8 and TRBJ2-5): GAGVSQSPRYKVAKRGQDVALRCDPISGHVSLFWYQQALGQGPEFLTYFQNEAQLDKSGLPSDRFFAERPEGSVSTLKIQRTQQEDSAVYLCASSLWLAPETQYFGPGTRLLVL.

At least ten counts were recorded for this clonotype. The V call is TRBV18, the J call TRBJ2-3, with TRBD2 matching 7 bases. Losses at the gene ends were 0 bases for V and 0 bases for J; bases not matched to a gene: 3. Germline CDR1 reads KGHSH; CDR2 reads LQKENI. The length of the CDR3 is 16 residues. As DNA, the CDR3 is TGTGCCAGCTCACCACCGGCGGGACTAAGCACAGATACGCAGTATTTT. Its translation is CASSPPAGLSTDTQYF.

This clonotype was recorded at least ten times. This chain uses TRBV2 with TRBJ2-5, with 8 bases lining up with TRBD2. Germline V CDR1 and CDR2: SNHLY, FYNNEI. Trimming at V came to 6 bases and at J to 1 base, leaving 7 bases not matched to a gene. The CDR3 is 15 residues long. CDR3 nucleotide sequence: TGTGCCAGCAGGGGGACTAGTGTTCCCCAAGAGACCCAGTACTTC. Amino acid sequence: CASRGTSVPQETQYF. Complete variable domain (other parts from reference TRBV2 and TRBJ2-5): EPEVTQTPSHQVTQMGQEVILRCVPISNHLYFYWYRQILGQKVEFLVSFYNNEISEKSEIFDDQFSVERPDGSNFTLKIRSTKLEDSAMYFCASRGTSVPQETQYFGPGTRLLVL.

This clonotype was counted many times. The chain combines TRBV20-1 with TRBJ2-1, with a weak D call TRBD2 (5 bases). The CDR3 contains 12 residues. V was pared by 4 bases and J by 5 bases, with 9 bases between. Germline V gene lookup returns CDR1 DFQATT and CDR2 SNEGSKA (reference sequence). Here the CDR3 reads CSANTGNNEQFF. In DNA, the CDR3 is TGCAGTGCTAACACCGGGAACAATGAGCAGTTCTTC.

This clonotype was observed a few times. A read error may account for a junction end that differs from germline. This chain links TRBV19 with TRBJ2-7, with D uncertain. Germline CDR1 LNHDA, CDR2 SQIVND (reference sequence). The CDR3 consists of 14 residues. For the CDR3, the DNA is TGTGCCAGTAGTATCGGCAGAAACTCCTACGAGCAGCACTTC. Its protein product is CASSIGRNSYEQHF.

This clonotype has at least ten counts. The V and J genes are TRBV5-1 and TRBJ2-3; the match to TRBD2 covers 7 bases. This CDR3 is built from 14 residues. V trimming: 3 bases; J trimming: 5 bases; junction bases outside the gene matches: 6. CDR1 and CDR2 (germline): SGHRS, YFSETQ. The CDR3 nucleotides read TGCGCCAGCAGCTCTGGACTAGGTGTAGATACGCAGTATTTT. Residues: CASSSGLGVDTQYF.

The chain carries TRBV7-3 and TRBJ1-6; D is possibly TRBD1 (6 bases). CDR1 and CDR2 from the germline V gene are SGHTA and FQGTGA. Trimming removed 6 bases at V and 5 bases at J, with 14 bases between. This CDR3 spans 15 amino acids. CDR3 amino acids: CASSLLGQNNSPLHF. The CDR3 bases are TGTGCCAGCAGTCTTCTAGGACAGAATAATTCACCCCTCCACTTT.

V is TRBV5-1 and J is TRBJ2-3; weak D call: TRBD2 (5 bases). This CDR3 spans 14 amino acids. V dropped 4 bases and J dropped 4 bases, with 13 bases sitting between them. Germline V gene sequence: CDR1 SGHRS, CDR2 YFSETQ. The CDR3 region is CASSRSGYPDTQYF. The CDR3 DNA follows: TGCGCCAGCAGCCGATCGGGGTACCCAGATACGCAGTATTTT. The variable domain in full, completed from reference TRBV5-1 and TRBJ2-3, reads KAGVTQTPRYLIKTRGQQVTLSCSPISGHRSVSWYQQTPGQGLQFLFEYFSETQRNKGNFPGRFSGRQFSNSRSEMNVSTLELGDSALYLCASSRSGYPDTQYFGPGTRLTVL.

This clonotype was seen only a few times. This chain joins TRBV12-3 or TRBV12-4 and TRBJ2-7; D might be TRBD2 (7 bases). V was clipped by 6 bases and J by 5 bases, with 17 bases between them. The CDR3 loop spans 14 amino acids. CDR3 nucleotide sequence: TGTGCCAGCAGGTTGGGGGGGGGCCACAACGAGCAGTACTTC. This translates into CASRLGGGHNEQYF.

The V and J genes are TRBV18 and TRBJ1-1; TRBD1 might be the D (5 bases). Between the trimmed V and J ends, which lost 6 bases and 5 bases, there was a span of 19 bases. Per the germline V gene, CDR1 is KGHSH and CDR2 is LQKENI. The CDR3 has 15 residues. CDR3 sequence: CASSSVEGLGTEAFF. As DNA, the CDR3 is TGTGCCAGCTCTTCCGTCGAGGGGCTGGGGACTGAAGCTTTCTTT.

The chain carries TRBV5-1 and TRBJ1-5; no definite D call. The ends were cut back, 0 bases at V and 2 bases at J, with 12 bases in the middle. Germline assignment: CDR1 SGHRS and CDR2 YFSETQ. The CDR3 covers 16 residues. DNA of the CDR3: TGCGCCAGCAGCTTGGGAATTGGAGTTGGCAATCAGCCCCAGCATTTT. Translated, it gives CASSLGIGVGNQPQHF.